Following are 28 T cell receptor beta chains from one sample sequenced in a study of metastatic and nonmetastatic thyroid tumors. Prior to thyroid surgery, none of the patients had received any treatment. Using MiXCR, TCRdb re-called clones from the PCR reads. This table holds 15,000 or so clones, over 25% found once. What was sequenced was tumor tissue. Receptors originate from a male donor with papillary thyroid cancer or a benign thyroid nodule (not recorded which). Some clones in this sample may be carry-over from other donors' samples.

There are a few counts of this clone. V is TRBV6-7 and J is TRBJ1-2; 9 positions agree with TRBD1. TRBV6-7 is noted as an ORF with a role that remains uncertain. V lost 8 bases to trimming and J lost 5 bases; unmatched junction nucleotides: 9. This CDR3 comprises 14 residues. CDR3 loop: CASPNRDRAYGYTF. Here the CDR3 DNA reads TGTGCCAGCCCCAACCGGGACAGGGCTTATGGCTACACCTTC.

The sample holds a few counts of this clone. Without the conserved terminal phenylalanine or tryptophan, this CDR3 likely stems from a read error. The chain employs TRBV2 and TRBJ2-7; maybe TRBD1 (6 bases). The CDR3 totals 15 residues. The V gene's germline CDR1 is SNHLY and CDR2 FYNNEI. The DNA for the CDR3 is TGTGCAAGCGGACCTTTGGACAGCATGACCTACGAGCAGTACTCC. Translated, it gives CASGPLDSMTYEQYS.

For the CDR3, the DNA is TGTGCCAGCAGCTTAAGCGCGGGGGCTGCGGGAGATACGCAGTATTTT. It yields the protein CASSLSAGAAGDTQYF. The chain carries TRBV7-2 and TRBJ2-3; D possibly corresponds to TRBD2 (7 bases). The CDR3 is 16 amino acids. Trimming pared 2 bases from V and 5 bases from J, leaving 17 bases between. CDR1 is SGHTA, CDR2 FQGNSA, per germline.

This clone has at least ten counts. The CDR3 here is CASSSVLAGATDTQYF. The CDR3 region has the DNA TGTGCCAGCAGTTCGGTACTAGCGGGAGCGACAGATACGCAGTATTTT. The chain joins TRBV6-2 or TRBV6-3 to TRBJ2-3; 11 nucleotides line up with TRBD2. J lost 3 bases, V lost 4 bases, and 6 bases had no gene match. This CDR3 has 16 residues. In germline, CDR1 is MNHEY, CDR2 SVGEGT.

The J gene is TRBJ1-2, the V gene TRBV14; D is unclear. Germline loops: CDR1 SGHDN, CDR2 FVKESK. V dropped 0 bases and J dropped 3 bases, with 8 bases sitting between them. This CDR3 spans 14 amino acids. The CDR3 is CASSQDRSYYGYTF. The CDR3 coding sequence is TGTGCCAGCAGCCAAGATCGGTCCTACTATGGCTACACCTTC.

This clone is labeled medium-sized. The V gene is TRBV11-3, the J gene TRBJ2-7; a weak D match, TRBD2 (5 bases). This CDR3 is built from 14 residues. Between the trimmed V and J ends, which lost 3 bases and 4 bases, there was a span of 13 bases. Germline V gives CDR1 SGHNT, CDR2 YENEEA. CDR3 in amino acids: CASSFWTGDYEQYF. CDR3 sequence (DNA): TGTGCCAGCAGCTTTTGGACTGGAGATTACGAGCAGTACTTC.

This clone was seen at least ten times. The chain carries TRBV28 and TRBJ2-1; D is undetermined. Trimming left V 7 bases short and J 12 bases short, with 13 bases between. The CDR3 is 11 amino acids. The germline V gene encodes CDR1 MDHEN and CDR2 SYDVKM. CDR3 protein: CASTSAVGQFF. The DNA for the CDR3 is TGTGCCAGCACATCGGCTGTTGGGCAGTTCTTC.

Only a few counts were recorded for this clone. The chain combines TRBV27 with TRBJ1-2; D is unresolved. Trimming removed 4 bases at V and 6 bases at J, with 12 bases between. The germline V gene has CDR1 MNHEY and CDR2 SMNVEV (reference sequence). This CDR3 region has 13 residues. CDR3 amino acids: CASSYEAWDGYTF. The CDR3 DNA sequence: TGTGCCAGCAGTTACGAGGCATGGGATGGCTACACCTTC.

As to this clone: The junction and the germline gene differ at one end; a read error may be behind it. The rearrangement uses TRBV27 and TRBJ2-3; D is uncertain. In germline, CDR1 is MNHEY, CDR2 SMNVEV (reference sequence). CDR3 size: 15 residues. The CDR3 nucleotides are TGTGTCAGCATCCTGGGCAGTTCCTTCTTAGATACGCAGTATTTT. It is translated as CVSILGSSFLDTQYF.

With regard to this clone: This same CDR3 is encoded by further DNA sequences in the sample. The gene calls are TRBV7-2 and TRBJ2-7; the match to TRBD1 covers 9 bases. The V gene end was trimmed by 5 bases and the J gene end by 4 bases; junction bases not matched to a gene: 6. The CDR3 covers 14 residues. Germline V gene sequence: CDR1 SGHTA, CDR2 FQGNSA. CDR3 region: CASSPWGQGYEQYF. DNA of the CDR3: TGTGCCAGCAGCCCTTGGGGACAGGGTTACGAGCAGTACTTC.

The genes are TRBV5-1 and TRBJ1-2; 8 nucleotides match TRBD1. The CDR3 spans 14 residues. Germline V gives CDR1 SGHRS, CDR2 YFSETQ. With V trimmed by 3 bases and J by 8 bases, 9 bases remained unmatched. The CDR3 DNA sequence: TGCGCCAGCAGCTCCCAGATTACAGGGGGAGGCTACACCTTC. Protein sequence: CASSSQITGGGYTF.

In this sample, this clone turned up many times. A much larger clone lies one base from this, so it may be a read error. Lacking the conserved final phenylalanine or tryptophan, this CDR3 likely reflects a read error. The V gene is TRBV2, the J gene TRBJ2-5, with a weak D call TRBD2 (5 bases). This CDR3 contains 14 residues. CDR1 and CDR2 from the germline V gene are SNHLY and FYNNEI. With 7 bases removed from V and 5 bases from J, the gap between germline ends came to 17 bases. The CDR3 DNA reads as TGTGCCAGCACCCCCCGTCGGGGTGGGGAGACCCAGTACCTC. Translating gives CASTPRRGGETQYL.

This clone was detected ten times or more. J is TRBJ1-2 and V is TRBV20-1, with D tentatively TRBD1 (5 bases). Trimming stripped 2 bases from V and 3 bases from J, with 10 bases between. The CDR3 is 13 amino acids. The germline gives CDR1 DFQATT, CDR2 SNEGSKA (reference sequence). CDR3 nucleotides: TGCAGTGCTAGACAGGGAAGGGACTATGGCTACACCTTC. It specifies CSARQGRDYGYTF.

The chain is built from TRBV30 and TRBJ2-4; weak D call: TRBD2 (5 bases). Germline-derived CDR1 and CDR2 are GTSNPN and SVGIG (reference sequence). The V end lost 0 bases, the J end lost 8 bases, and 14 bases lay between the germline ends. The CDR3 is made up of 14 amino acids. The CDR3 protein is CAWSVSGGLDIQYF. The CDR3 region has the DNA TGTGCCTGGAGTGTAAGCGGTGGGCTAGACATTCAGTACTTC.

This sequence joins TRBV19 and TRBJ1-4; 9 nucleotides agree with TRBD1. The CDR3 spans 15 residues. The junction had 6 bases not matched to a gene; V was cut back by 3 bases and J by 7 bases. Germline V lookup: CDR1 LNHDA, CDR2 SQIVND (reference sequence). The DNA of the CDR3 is TGTGCCAGTAGTATTTGGAAGGACAGGGGTGAAAAACTGTTTTTT. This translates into CASSIWKDRGEKLFF.

CDR3: CASSVASVNYGYTF. The DNA for the CDR3 is TGTGCCAGCAGCGTAGCGAGTGTCAACTATGGCTACACCTTC. V and J are TRBV9 and TRBJ1-2; D uncertain. The ends were cut back, 0 bases at V and 2 bases at J, with 8 bases in the middle. Germline assignment: CDR1 SGDLS and CDR2 YYNGEE. This CDR3 is built from 14 residues.

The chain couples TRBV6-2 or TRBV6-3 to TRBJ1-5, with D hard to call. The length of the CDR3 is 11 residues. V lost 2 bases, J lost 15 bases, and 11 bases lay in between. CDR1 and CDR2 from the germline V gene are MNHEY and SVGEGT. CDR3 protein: CASSYPKGPHF. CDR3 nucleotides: TGTGCCAGCAGTTACCCGAAAGGGCCGCATTTT.

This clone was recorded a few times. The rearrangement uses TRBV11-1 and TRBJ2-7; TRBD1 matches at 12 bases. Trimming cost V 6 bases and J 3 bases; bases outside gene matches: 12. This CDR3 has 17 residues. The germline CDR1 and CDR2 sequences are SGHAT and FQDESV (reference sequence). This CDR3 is CASSPTSGTGGIYEQYF. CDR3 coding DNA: TGTGCCAGCAGTCCTACATCCGGGACAGGGGGCATCTACGAGCAGTACTTC.

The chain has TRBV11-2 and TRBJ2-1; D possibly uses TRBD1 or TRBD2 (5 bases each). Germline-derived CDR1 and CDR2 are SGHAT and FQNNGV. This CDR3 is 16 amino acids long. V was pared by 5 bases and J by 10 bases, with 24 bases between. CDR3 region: CASSKVPTTGGNEQFF. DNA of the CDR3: TGTGCCAGCAGCAAAGTGCCGACAACAGGAGGCAACGAGCAGTTCTTC.

The CDR3 sequence is CASSIGGSGSTYNEQFF. The CDR3 DNA is TGTGCCAGTAGTATCGGGGGTAGCGGGAGTACCTACAATGAGCAGTTCTTC. V gene TRBV19 combines with J gene TRBJ2-1; 9 bases align to TRBD2. The J segment lost 2 bases and the V segment lost 3 bases, leaving 8 bases of the junction unmatched. The CDR3 is made up of 17 amino acids. The germline CDR1 and CDR2 sequences are LNHDA and SQIVND (reference sequence).

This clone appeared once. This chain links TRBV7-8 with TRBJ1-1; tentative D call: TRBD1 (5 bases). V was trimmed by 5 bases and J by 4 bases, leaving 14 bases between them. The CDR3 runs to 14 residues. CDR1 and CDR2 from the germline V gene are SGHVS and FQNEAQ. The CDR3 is CASSMTEGITEAFF. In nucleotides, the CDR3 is TGTGCCAGCAGCATGACAGAGGGGATCACTGAAGCTTTCTTT.

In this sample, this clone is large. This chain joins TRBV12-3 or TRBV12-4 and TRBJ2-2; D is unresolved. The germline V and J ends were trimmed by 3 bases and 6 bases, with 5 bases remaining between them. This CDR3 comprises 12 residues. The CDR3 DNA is TGTGCCAGCAGTTTTTACCCCGGGGAGCTGTTTTTT. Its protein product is CASSFYPGELFF.

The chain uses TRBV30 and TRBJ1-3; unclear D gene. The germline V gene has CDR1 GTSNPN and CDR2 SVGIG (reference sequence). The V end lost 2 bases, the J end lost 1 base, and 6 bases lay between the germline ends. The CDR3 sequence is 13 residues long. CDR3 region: CAWSLGSGNTIYF. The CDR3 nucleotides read TGTGCCTGGAGTCTGGGGTCTGGAAACACCATATATTTT.

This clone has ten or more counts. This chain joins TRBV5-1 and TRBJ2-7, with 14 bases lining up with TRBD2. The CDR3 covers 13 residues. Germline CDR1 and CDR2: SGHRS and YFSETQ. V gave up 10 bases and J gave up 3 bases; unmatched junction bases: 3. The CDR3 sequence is CAGGTSGSYEQYF. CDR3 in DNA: TGCGCCGGTGGGACTAGCGGGAGCTACGAGCAGTACTTC. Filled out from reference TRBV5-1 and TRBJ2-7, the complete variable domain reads KAGVTQTPRYLIKTRGQQVTLSCSPISGHRSVSWYQQTPGQGLQFLFEYFSETQRNKGNFPGRFSGRQFSNSRSEMNVSTLELGDSALYLCAGGTSGSYEQYFGPGTRLTVT.

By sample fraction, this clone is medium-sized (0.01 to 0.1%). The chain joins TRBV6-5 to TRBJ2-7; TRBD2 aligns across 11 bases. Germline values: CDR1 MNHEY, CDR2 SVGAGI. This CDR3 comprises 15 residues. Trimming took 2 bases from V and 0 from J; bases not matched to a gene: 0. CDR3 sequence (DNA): TGTGCCAGCAGTTACACTAGCGGGAGCTCCTACGAGCAGTACTTC. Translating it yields CASSYTSGSSYEQYF.

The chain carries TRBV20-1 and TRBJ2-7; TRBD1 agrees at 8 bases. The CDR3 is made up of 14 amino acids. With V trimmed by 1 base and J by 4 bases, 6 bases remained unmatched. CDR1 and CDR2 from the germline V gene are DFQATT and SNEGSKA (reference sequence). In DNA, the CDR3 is TGCAGTGCTAGAGGCCGTCAGGGGGCGTACGAGCAGTACTTC. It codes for CSARGRQGAYEQYF.

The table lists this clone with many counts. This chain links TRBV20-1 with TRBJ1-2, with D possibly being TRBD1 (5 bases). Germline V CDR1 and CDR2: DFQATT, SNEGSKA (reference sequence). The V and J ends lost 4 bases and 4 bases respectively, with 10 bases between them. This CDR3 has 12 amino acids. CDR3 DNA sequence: TGCAGTGCTAAGGGGCCGCGCTATGGCTACACCTTC. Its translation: CSAKGPRYGYTF.

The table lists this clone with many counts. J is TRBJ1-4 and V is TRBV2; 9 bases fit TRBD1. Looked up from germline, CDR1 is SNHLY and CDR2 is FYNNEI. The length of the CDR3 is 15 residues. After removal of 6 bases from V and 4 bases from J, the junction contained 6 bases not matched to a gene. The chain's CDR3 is CASRDRGFLNEKLFF. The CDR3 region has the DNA TGTGCCAGCAGGGACAGGGGCTTTCTTAATGAAAAACTGTTTTTT.